Following are 2 T cell receptor beta chains from one sample sequenced in a study of T-cell reconstitution after alpha-beta-depleted transplantation in children. Unique molecular identifiers were built into the TCRbeta library. Each CDR3 protein is one row after TCRdb ran MiXCR on the PCR reads. The data contain about 980,000 distinct CDR3 sequences, less than 30% of them singletons. Sample: PBMCs, mostly from graft donor cells, taken 360 days after TCRalphabeta/CD19-depleted stem cell transplant. The receptors derive from a boy under two years old who had a stem cell transplant for SCID, so the T cells may come from the graft donor.

The chain combines TRBV7-2 with TRBJ2-4, with no clear D. Trimming stripped 5 bases from V and 1 base from J, with 15 bases between. This CDR3 region has 16 residues. Germline assignment: CDR1 SGHTA and CDR2 FQGNSA. CDR3 DNA sequence: TGTGCCAGCAGCCTCACCCGACTTAGGGCCAAAAACATTCAGTACTTC. It codes for CASSLTRLRAKNIQYF.

The chain links TRBV5-1 to TRBJ2-1, with 9 positions matching TRBD2. CDR3 size: 16 residues. CDR1 is SGHRS, CDR2 YFSETQ, per germline. J gave up 8 bases and V 1 base, and 10 bases lay outside the gene matches. The CDR3 loop is CASSLSYGAGGYEQFF. In DNA, the CDR3 is TGCGCCAGCAGCTTGAGTTATGGAGCGGGGGGCTATGAGCAGTTCTTC.